These 5 T cell receptor beta chains share one sample of origin, sequenced in a study of T cells after yellow fever vaccination (dated by TCRdb to between 2018 and 2021). The library relied on 5' RACE. The instrument was an Illumina NovaSeq 6000. The public reads were quality trimmed at Q25 with fastp and then assembled into clones with MiXCR by TCRdb, keeping productive beta chains. Every distinct CDR3 protein forms one entry, paired with its most common genes and DNA. The sample table shows 120,000 or so distinct CDR3 sequences, and approximately 16% are seen once. Clones ranked in the top ten supply about 42% of the sample. This specimen's treatment or condition label, per the study, means: live attenuated yellow fever vaccine strain. The source was CD8+ T cells sorted from PBMCs, collected 5 days after the yellow fever booster vaccination. These receptor sequences come from a young man who received the YFV17D yellow fever vaccine.

This clonotype turned up a few times. The rearrangement links TRBV29-1 to TRBJ2-6; D call uncertain. V lost 3 bases and J lost 4, with 7 bases in between. The CDR3 is made up of 13 amino acids. The germline gives CDR1 SQVTM, CDR2 ANQGSEA. CDR3 sequence reads: CSVDEIGANVLTF. CDR3 nucleotides: TGCAGCGTTGACGAGATCGGGGCCAACGTCCTGACTTTC.

This clonotype came up many times. The chain combines TRBV14 with TRBJ1-1; TRBD1 is a possible D gene (5 bases). Germline V gene sequence: CDR1 SGHDN, CDR2 FVKESK. Trimming stripped 0 bases from V and 5 bases from J, with 13 bases between. This CDR3 is 15 amino acids long. The CDR3 here is CASSQDGAGWTEAFF. The CDR3 nucleotides read TGTGCCAGCAGCCAAGATGGGGCAGGGTGGACTGAAGCTTTCTTT.

This clonotype came up a few times. The chain combines TRBV12-3 or TRBV12-4 with TRBJ2-7; 7 positions agree with TRBD1. Trimming took 3 bases from V and 6 from J; bases not matched to a gene: 11. This CDR3 spans 15 amino acids. CDR3 sequence: CASSLYRGTVCEQYV. CDR3 bases: TGTGCCAGCAGTTTGTACAGGGGCACTGTCTGCGAGCAGTACGTC.

This clonotype was recorded at least ten times. The gene calls are TRBV4-2 and TRBJ2-3, with 10 bases lining up with TRBD2. CDR1 is LGHNA and CDR2 is YNFKEQ in the germline V gene. The CDR3 consists of 18 residues. V trimming: 2 bases; J trimming: 4 bases; junction bases outside the gene matches: 12. CDR3 region: CASSQRGSGGPRADTQYF. CDR3 DNA sequence: TGTGCCAGCAGCCAACGGGGTAGCGGGGGGCCGAGGGCAGATACGCAGTATTTT.

This clonotype was recorded a few times. The chain carries TRBV7-6 and TRBJ2-7, with D perhaps assigned TRBD1 or TRBD2 (5 bases each). Trimming removed 5 bases from V and 1 base from J, with 9 bases in between. The length of the CDR3 is 13 residues. Per the germline V gene, CDR1 is SGHVS and CDR2 is FNYEAQ. The CDR3 here is CASSQGRSYEQYV. The DNA for the CDR3 is TGTGCCAGCAGCCAGGGACGGTCCTACGAGCAGTACGTC.